The clone carrying this T cell receptor beta chain was counted many times. CDR3 size: 19 residues. Germline-derived CDR1 and CDR2 are ENHRY and SYGVKD. Unmatched junction bases numbered 11, after V lost 0 bases and J lost 1 base. It was with a sample-barcoded 5' primer and a J-beta primer mix that a second PCR of roughly 7 to 12 cycles was run. From the 5' RACE reads, TCRdb called clonotypes with MiXCR, one entry per CDR3 protein. The data show hundreds of thousands of distinct CDR3 sequences, 49% seen once. The record originates from a study of blood T cells in healthy people across ages. This chain links TRBV10-3 with TRBJ1-1; TRBD1 matches 10 bases. This receptor was taken from a woman in her sixties or seventies in good health. Specimen: blood. The CDR3 bases are TGTGCCATCAGTGAGTCGACGTGGGACAGGGGTCCATGGAACACTGAAGCTTTCTTT. Protein sequence: CAISESTWDRGPWNTEAFF.